This note documents a single T cell receptor (beta chain) sequence. This CDR3 is built from 15 residues. Trimming left V 5 bases short and J 0 bases short, with 13 bases between. Germline assignment: CDR1 SEHNR and CDR2 FQNEAQ (reference sequence). This record comes from a study of T cell changes during pregnancy in multiple sclerosis. This table comes from immunoSEQ multiplex PCR, and its TCRdb copy is limited to in-frame clones, with some not included. Of over 45,000 clones listed, about 91% are singletons. This chain connects TRBV7-9 to TRBJ1-1; tentatively, D is TRBD1 (6 bases). This specimen consisted of CD8+ T cells from peripheral blood mononuclear cells, obtained after pregnancy. The clonotype comes from a female donor with multiple sclerosis, enrolled in a pregnancy study. DNA for the CDR3: TGTGCCAGCAGCCTAGGGGGGCAAATGAACACTGAAGCTTTCTTT. Its translation: CASSLGGQMNTEAFF.